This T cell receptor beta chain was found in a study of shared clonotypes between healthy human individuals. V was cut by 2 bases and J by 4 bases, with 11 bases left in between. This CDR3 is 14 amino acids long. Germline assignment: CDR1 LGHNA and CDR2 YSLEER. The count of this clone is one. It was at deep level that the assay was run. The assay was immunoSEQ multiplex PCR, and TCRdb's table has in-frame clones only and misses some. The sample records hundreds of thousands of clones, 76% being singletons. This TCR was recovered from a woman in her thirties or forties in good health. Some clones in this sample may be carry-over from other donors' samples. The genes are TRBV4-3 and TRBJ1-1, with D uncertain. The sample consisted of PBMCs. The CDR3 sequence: CASSQSGLPTEAFF. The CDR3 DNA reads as TGCGCCAGCAGCCAAAGCGGGCTTCCCACTGAAGCTTTCTTT.